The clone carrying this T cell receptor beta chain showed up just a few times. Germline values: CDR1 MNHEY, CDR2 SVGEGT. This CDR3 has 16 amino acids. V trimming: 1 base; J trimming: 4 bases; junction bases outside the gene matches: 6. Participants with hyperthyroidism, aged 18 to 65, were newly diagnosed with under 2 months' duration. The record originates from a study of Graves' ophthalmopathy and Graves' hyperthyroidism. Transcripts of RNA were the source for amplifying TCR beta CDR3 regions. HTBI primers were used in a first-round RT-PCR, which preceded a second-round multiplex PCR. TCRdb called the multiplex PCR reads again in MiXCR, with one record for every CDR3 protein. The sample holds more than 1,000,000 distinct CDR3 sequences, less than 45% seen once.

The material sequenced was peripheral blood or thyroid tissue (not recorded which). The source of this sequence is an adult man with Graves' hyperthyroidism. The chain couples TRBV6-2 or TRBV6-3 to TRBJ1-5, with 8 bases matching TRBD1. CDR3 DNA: TGTGCCAGCAGTTACTGGCAAGGACAGGGTAATCAGCCCCAGCATTTT. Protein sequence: CASSYWQGQGNQPQHF.